This T cell receptor (beta chain) originates from a study of cytomegalovirus exposure and HLA in healthy donors. Study-level points and caveats: The classifier reportedly diagnosed cytomegalovirus status with high specificity and sensitivity. The Asian-associated ancestry cluster reportedly had fewer N-insertions than the approximately 670-donor mean in a later analysis. Accurate predictions that matched the HLA-A and HLA-B alleles of most subjects were reportedly made from TCR beta sequences.

This CDR3 is 15 amino acids long. Germline loops: CDR1 SGHAT, CDR2 FQNNGV. V dropped 5 bases and J dropped 5 bases, with 16 bases sitting between them. PCR employed 60 Vbeta and 13 Jbeta primers. TCRdb keeps only in-frame clones here, not all; method: immunoSEQ multiplex PCR. Here the sample spans a few hundred thousand clones, roughly 80% being singletons. As regards this clone: Its target is unknown.

Sequenced input: PBMCs. This clonotype was obtained from a man aged 30 to 39 in good health and CMV-seronegative. The chain combines TRBV11-2 with TRBJ1-5; weak D call: TRBD1 (5 bases). The CDR3 nucleotides are TGTGCCAGCAGCCTAGGACGGGGGTCCTATCAGCCCCAGCATTTT. Residues: CASSLGRGSYQPQHF.